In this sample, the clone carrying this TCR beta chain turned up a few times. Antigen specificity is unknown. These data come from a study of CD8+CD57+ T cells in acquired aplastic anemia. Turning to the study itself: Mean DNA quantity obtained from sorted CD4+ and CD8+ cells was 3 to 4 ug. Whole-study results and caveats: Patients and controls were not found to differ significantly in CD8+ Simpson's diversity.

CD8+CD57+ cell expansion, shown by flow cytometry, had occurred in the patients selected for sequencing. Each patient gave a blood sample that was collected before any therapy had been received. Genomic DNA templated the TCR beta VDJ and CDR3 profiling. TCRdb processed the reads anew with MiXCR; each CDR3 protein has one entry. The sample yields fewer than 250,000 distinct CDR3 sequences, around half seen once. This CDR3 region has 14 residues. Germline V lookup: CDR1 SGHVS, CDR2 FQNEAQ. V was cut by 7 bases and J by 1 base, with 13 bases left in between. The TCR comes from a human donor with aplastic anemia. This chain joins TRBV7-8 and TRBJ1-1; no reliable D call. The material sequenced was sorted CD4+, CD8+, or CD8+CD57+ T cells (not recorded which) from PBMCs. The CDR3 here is CASKDHYANTEAFF. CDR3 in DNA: TGTGCCAGCAAAGACCATTATGCGAACACTGAAGCTTTCTTT.